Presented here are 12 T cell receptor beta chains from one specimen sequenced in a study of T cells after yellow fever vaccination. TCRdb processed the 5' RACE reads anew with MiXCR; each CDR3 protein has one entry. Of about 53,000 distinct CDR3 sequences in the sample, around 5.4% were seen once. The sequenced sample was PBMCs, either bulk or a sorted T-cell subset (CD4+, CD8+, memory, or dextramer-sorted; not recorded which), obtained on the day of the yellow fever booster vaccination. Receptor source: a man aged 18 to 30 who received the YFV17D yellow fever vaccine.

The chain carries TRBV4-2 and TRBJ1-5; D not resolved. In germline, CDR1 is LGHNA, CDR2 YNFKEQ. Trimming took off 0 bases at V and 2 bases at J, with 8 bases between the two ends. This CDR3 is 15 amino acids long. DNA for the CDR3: TGTGCCAGCAGCCAAGAATCGTCGGGCAATCAGCCCCAGCATTTT. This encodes CASSQESSGNQPQHF.

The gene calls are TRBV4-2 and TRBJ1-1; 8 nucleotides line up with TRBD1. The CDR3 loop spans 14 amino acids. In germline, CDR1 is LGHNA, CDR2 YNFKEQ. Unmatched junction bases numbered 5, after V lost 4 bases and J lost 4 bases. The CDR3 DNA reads TGTGCCAGCAGCCCCCAAGACAGGGGCACTGAAGCTTTCTTT. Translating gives CASSPQDRGTEAFF.

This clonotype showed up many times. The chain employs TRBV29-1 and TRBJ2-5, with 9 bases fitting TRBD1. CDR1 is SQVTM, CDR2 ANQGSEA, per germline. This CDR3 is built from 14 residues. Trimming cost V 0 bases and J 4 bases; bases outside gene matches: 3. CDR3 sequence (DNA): TGCAGCGTTGAAGAGGCGGGACAGGGAGAGACCCAGTACTTC. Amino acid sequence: CSVEEAGQGETQYF.

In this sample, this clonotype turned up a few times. CDR3 in DNA: TGCGCCAGCAGCCAAGAACGCGCCTGGCCGAACACTGAAGCTTTCTTT. Translation gives CASSQERAWPNTEAFF. The chain employs TRBV4-3 and TRBJ1-1; unclear D gene. This CDR3 spans 16 amino acids. V lost 0 bases to trimming and J lost 1 base, with 12 bases between them. Germline V gene sequence: CDR1 LGHNA, CDR2 YSLEER.

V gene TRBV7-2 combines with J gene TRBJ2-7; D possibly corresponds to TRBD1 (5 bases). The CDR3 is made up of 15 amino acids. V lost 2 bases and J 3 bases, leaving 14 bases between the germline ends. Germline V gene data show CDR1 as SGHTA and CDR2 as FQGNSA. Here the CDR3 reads CASSLIATRDYEQYF. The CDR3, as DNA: TGTGCCAGCAGCTTAATCGCGACCAGGGACTACGAGCAGTACTTC.

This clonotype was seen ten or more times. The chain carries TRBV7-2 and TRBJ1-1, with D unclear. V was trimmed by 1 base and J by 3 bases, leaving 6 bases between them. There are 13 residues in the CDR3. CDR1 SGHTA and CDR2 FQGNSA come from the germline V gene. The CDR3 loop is CASSLGSYTEAFF. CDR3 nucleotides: TGTGCCAGCAGCTTAGGGTCCTACACTGAAGCTTTCTTT.

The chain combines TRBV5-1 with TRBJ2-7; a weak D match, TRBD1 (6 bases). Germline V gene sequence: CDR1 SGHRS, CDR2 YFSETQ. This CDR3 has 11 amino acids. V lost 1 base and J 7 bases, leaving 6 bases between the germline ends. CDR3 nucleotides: TGCGCCAGCAGCTTGACAGGGGAGCAGTACTTC. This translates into CASSLTGEQYF. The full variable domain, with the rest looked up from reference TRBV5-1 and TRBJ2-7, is KAGVTQTPRYLIKTRGQQVTLSCSPISGHRSVSWYQQTPGQGLQFLFEYFSETQRNKGNFPGRFSGRQFSNSRSEMNVSTLELGDSALYLCASSLTGEQYFGPGTRLTVT.

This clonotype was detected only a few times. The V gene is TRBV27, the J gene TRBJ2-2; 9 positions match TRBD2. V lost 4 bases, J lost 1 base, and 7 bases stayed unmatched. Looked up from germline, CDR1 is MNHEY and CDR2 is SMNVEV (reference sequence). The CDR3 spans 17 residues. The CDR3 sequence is CASSWGAGGRNTGELFF. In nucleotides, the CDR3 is TGTGCCAGCAGTTGGGGAGCGGGGGGCAGGAACACCGGGGAGCTGTTTTTT.

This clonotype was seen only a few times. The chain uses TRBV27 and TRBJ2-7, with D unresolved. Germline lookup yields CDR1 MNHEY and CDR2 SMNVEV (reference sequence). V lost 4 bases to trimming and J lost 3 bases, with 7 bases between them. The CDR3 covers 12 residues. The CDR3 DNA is TGTGCCAGCAGTTCCCACCACTACGAGCAGTACTTC. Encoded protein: CASSSHHYEQYF.

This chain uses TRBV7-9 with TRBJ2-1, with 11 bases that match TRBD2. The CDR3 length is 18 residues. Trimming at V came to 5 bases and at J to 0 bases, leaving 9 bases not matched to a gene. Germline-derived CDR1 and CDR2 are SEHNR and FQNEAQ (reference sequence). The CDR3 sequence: CASSQTSGVPSSYNEQFF. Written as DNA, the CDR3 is TGTGCCAGCAGCCAGACTAGCGGGGTCCCAAGCTCCTACAATGAGCAGTTCTTC.

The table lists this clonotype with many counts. The CDR3 reads CAISEPNRERREQYF. For the CDR3, the DNA is TGTGCCATCAGTGAGCCTAACCGGGAGCGTCGGGAGCAGTACTTC. The V gene is TRBV10-3, the J gene TRBJ2-7, with D maybe TRBD2 (6 bases). V was shortened by 2 bases and J by 7 bases, with 18 bases between the two germline ends. Germline CDR1 and CDR2: ENHRY and SYGVKD. The CDR3 consists of 15 residues.

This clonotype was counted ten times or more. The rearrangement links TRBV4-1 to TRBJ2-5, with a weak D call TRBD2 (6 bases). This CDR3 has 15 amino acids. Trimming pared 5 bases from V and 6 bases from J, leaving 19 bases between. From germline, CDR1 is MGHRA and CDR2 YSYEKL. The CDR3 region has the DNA TGCGCCAGCAGCTCCCTGGCGGGGATCTTTCAGACCCAGTACTTC. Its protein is CASSSLAGIFQTQYF.